This T cell receptor beta chain was profiled in a study of identical twins. The CDR3 runs to 16 residues. J gave up 6 bases and V 1 base, and 8 bases lay outside the gene matches. The germline gives CDR1 LGHDT, CDR2 YNNKEL (reference sequence). This clonotype was detected ten times or more. TCRdb itself ran the 5' RACE reads through MiXCR, one entry per CDR3 protein. The sample lists over 550,000 distinct CDR3 sequences, roughly 7.1% occurring once. These same data were also listed under a study on yellow fever vaccine responses in identical twins.

The receptor was isolated from a woman aged 18-35 years in good health. Sequenced input: PBMCs. The chain joins TRBV3-1 to TRBJ1-4, with 7 bases that match TRBD1. The CDR3 nucleotides read TGTGCCAGCAGCCAAGCTGGGGACAGAGCCTATGAAAAACTGTTTTTT. Amino acid sequence: CASSQAGDRAYEKLFF.